Each of the 22 T cell receptor beta chains below was sequenced from the same sample in a study of blood T cell repertoires in COVID-19. Data came from immunoSEQ multiplex PCR; TCRdb stores just in-frame clones and leaves some out. This table holds a few hundred thousand clones, 88% found once. Sample: peripheral blood. The source is a woman in her forties or fifties with COVID-19, enrolled during active disease.

The gene calls are TRBV7-9 and TRBJ1-1; D gene uncertain. The CDR3 has 13 residues. Trimming took off 3 bases at V and 3 bases at J, with 8 bases between the two ends. The germline CDR1 and CDR2 sequences are SEHNR and FQNEAQ (reference sequence). CDR3 loop: CASSFYSDTEAFF. The CDR3 DNA sequence: TGTGCCAGCAGCTTTTATTCAGACACTGAAGCTTTCTTT.

The rearrangement uses TRBV7-2 and TRBJ2-5; TRBD2 is a possible D gene (5 bases). Germline V gene lookup returns CDR1 SGHTA and CDR2 FQGNSA. CDR3 length: 14 amino acids. V was shortened by 1 base and J by 5 bases, with 11 bases between the two germline ends. The chain's CDR3 is CASSLVEGWETQYF. The CDR3 DNA is TGTGCCAGCAGCTTAGTCGAGGGTTGGGAGACCCAGTACTTC.

The V gene is TRBV7-3, the J gene TRBJ2-6; 7 nucleotides agree with TRBD1. V shed 1 base and J 4 bases; nucleotides not matched to a gene: 4. This CDR3 region has 16 residues. Germline-derived CDR1 and CDR2 are SGHTA and FQGTGA. CDR3 DNA: TGTGCCAGCAGCTTAAAGGGGGCGCGAGGGGCCAACGTCCTGACTTTC. It is translated as CASSLKGARGANVLTF. The full variable domain, with the rest looked up from reference TRBV7-3 and TRBJ2-6, is GAGVSQTPSNKVTEKGKYVELRCDPISGHTALYWYRQSLGQGPEFLIYFQGTGAADDSGLPNDRFFAVRPEGSVSTLKIQRTERGDSAVYLCASSLKGARGANVLTFGAGSRLTVL.

V is TRBV2 and J is TRBJ2-1, with 9 positions matching TRBD1. After removal of 5 bases from V and 4 bases from J, the junction contained 12 bases not matched to a gene. CDR3 length: 17 residues. Per the germline V gene, CDR1 is SNHLY and CDR2 is FYNNEI. Here the CDR3 DNA reads TGTGCCAGCAGTATACAATCGGGACAGGGCTGGTACAATGAGCAGTTCTTC. Encoded protein: CASSIQSGQGWYNEQFF.

The CDR3 sequence is CASSSLGGSVTEAFF. As DNA, the CDR3 is TGCGCCAGCAGCTCCCTAGGGGGCTCGGTCACTGAAGCTTTCTTT. The V gene is TRBV5-1, the J gene TRBJ1-1; TRBD1 aligns across 7 bases. The CDR3 spans 15 residues. V shed 3 bases, J shed 4 bases, and the junction held 9 bases outside the gene matches. Germline CDR1 SGHRS, CDR2 YFSETQ.

The chain couples TRBV7-9 to TRBJ2-1; TRBD2 matches at 7 bases. The V gene's germline CDR1 is SEHNR and CDR2 FQNEAQ (reference sequence). V lost 4 bases to trimming and J lost 3 bases; unmatched junction nucleotides: 3. The CDR3 runs to 14 residues. CDR3 coding DNA: TGTGCCAGCAGCTCCGGACTAGGCTACAATGAGCAGTTCTTC. Protein product: CASSSGLGYNEQFF.

The chain employs TRBV25-1 and TRBJ2-7; D might be TRBD2 (5 bases). Germline-derived CDR1 and CDR2 are MGHDK and SYGVNS. Trimming took off 0 bases at V and 7 bases at J, with 13 bases between the two ends. The CDR3 length is 14 residues. The CDR3 loop is CASSEYRAGEEQYF. The CDR3 DNA sequence: TGTGCCAGCAGTGAATATAGAGCTGGGGAGGAGCAGTACTTC.

The gene calls are TRBV19 and TRBJ2-7; D perhaps matches TRBD1 (6 bases). The CDR3 runs to 14 residues. Per the germline V gene, CDR1 is LNHDA and CDR2 is SQIVND (reference sequence). Trimming removed 4 bases at V and 1 base at J, with 11 bases between. CDR3 sequence reads: CASSSRGKSYEQYF. The CDR3 DNA sequence: TGTGCCAGTAGTAGCAGGGGCAAATCCTACGAGCAGTACTTC.

The CDR3 DNA reads as TGTGCCAGCTCACCCCCGGACAGCCAATTCTACGAGCAGTACTTC. Translated: CASSPPDSQFYEQYF. The chain is built from TRBV18 and TRBJ2-7; D possibly corresponds to TRBD1 (6 bases). V lost 3 bases and J lost 3, with 15 bases in between. The germline V gene encodes CDR1 KGHSH and CDR2 LQKENI. The CDR3 runs to 15 residues.

This rearrangement joins TRBV5-1 to TRBJ2-3; 11 positions agree with TRBD2. V lost 4 bases to trimming and J lost 2 bases; unmatched junction nucleotides: 6. The germline gives CDR1 SGHRS, CDR2 YFSETQ. This CDR3 comprises 16 residues. CDR3 region: CASSLSSGGPTDTQYF. The DNA for the CDR3 is TGCGCCAGCAGCCTTTCTAGCGGGGGGCCCACAGATACGCAGTATTTT.

The chain links TRBV9 to TRBJ2-3, with a weak D call TRBD2 (5 bases). Germline V CDR1 and CDR2: SGDLS, YYNGEE. V was cut by 2 bases and J by 6 bases, with 16 bases left in between. The CDR3 is made up of 15 amino acids. In DNA, the CDR3 is TGTGCCAGCAGCGTGATGACGGGGTCGGTGGATACGCAGTATTTT. Its translation is CASSVMTGSVDTQYF.

The chain links TRBV19 to TRBJ1-2, with D maybe TRBD1 (5 bases). The V and J ends lost 3 bases and 4 bases respectively, with 9 bases between them. This CDR3 region has 13 residues. CDR1 and CDR2 from the germline V gene are LNHDA and SQIVND (reference sequence). The CDR3 protein is CASSIRQSYGYTF. CDR3 in DNA: TGTGCCAGTAGTATCCGACAGTCCTATGGCTACACCTTC. Looking up the rest from reference TRBV19 and TRBJ1-2 gives the full variable domain: DGGITQSPKYLFRKEGQNVTLSCEQNLNHDAMYWYRQDPGQGLRLIYYSQIVNDFQKGDIAEGYSVSREKKESFPLTVTSAQKNPTAFYLCASSIRQSYGYTFGSGTRLTVV.

The rearrangement links TRBV3-1 (or the pseudogene TRBV3-2) to TRBJ1-1; D may be TRBD1 (5 bases). CDR3 length: 12 residues. Per germline, CDR1 LGHDT and CDR2 YNNKEL (reference sequence). V shed 1 base and J shed 6 bases, with 6 bases lying between them. CDR3 region: CASSQATAEAFF. The CDR3 DNA sequence: TGTGCCAGCAGCCAAGCGACAGCTGAAGCTTTCTTT.

The chain carries TRBV11-2 and TRBJ1-2; possibly TRBD1 for D (5 bases). Between the trimmed V and J ends, which lost 4 bases and 6 bases, there was a span of 12 bases. The V gene's germline CDR1 is SGHAT and CDR2 FQNNGV. The CDR3 consists of 13 residues. CDR3 sequence reads: CASSYPGGDGYTF. In DNA, the CDR3 is TGTGCCAGCAGCTACCCTGGAGGGGATGGCTACACCTTC.

The chain carries TRBV30 and TRBJ1-2; no definite D call. Trimming cost V 2 bases and J 2 bases, with 9 bases left between them. The length of the CDR3 is 13 residues. Germline V gene lookup returns CDR1 GTSNPN and CDR2 SVGIG (reference sequence). The CDR3 DNA is TGTGCCTGGAGTCTCCCCCTGAACTATGGCTACACCTTC. Translated, it gives CAWSLPLNYGYTF. The complete variable domain, with remaining parts taken from reference TRBV30 and TRBJ1-2, reads SQTIHQWPATLVQPVGSPLSLECTVEGTSNPNLYWYRQAAGRGLQLLFYSVGIGQISSEVPQNLSASRPQDRQFILSSKKLLLSDSGFYLCAWSLPLNYGYTFGSGTRLTVV.

The chain employs TRBV28 and TRBJ2-4, with TRBD1 matching over 10 bases. Germline V gene lookup returns CDR1 MDHEN and CDR2 SYDVKM. CDR3 length equals 18 residues. The junction had 11 bases not matched to a gene; V was cut back by 5 bases and J by 1 base. The CDR3 spells CASSIWTGGGMAKNIQYF. The CDR3 nucleotides read TGTGCCAGCAGTATTTGGACAGGGGGAGGGATGGCCAAAAACATTCAGTACTTC.

The chain combines TRBV28 with TRBJ1-6; a possible D gene is TRBD1 (5 bases). The CDR3 has 16 amino acids. Germline V gene lookup returns CDR1 MDHEN and CDR2 SYDVKM. The V end was cut by 3 bases, the J end by 6 bases, with 15 bases between. The CDR3 nucleotides are TGTGCCAGCAGTTTCTTGCAGGGTGAAACTAATTCACCCCTCCACTTT. Translated: CASSFLQGETNSPLHF.

The chain carries TRBV20-1 and TRBJ1-5, with TRBD1 identical over 7 bases. Germline lookup yields CDR1 DFQATT and CDR2 SNEGSKA (reference sequence). Trimming at V came to 3 bases and at J to 5 bases, leaving 4 bases not matched to a gene. The CDR3 totals 13 residues. The CDR3 here is CSASFRGDQPQHF. The CDR3 region has the DNA TGCAGTGCTAGTTTCAGGGGGGATCAGCCCCAGCATTTT.

The chain employs TRBV27 and TRBJ2-7; D not resolved. This CDR3 has 11 residues. The germline V and J ends were trimmed by 9 bases and 2 bases, with 8 bases remaining between them. Looked up from germline, CDR1 is MNHEY and CDR2 is SMNVEV (reference sequence). The CDR3 here is CASPNPYEQYF. The DNA for the CDR3 is TGTGCCAGTCCCAATCCCTACGAGCAGTACTTC.

The chain's CDR3 is CASSLLGDTQYF. As DNA, the CDR3 is TGTGCCAGCAGTCTACTCGGTGATACGCAGTATTTT. The gene calls are TRBV28 and TRBJ2-3; D is unresolved. Germline V gene data show CDR1 as MDHEN and CDR2 as SYDVKM. Trimming stripped 5 bases from V and 6 bases from J, with 9 bases between. This CDR3 has 12 residues. The full variable domain, rest sourced from reference TRBV28 and TRBJ2-3, is DVKVTQSSRYLVKRTGEKVFLECVQDMDHENMFWYRQDPGLGLRLIYFSYDVKMKEKGDIPEGYSVSREKKERFSLILESASTNQTSMYLCASSLLGDTQYFGPGTRLTVL.

This rearrangement joins TRBV28 to TRBJ1-5, with 9 bases lining up with TRBD1. Germline values: CDR1 MDHEN, CDR2 SYDVKM. The V and J ends lost 5 bases and 5 bases, in that order; junction bases with no gene match: 7. The CDR3 runs 15 residues. In nucleotides, the CDR3 is TGTGCCAGCAGTCTCCCGGACAGGGGCCATCAGCCCCAGCATTTT. This sequence encodes CASSLPDRGHQPQHF.

This chain's CDR3 is CASSEGSRTYEQYF. In nucleotides, the CDR3 is TGTGCCAGCAGTGAAGGGAGCAGAACCTACGAGCAGTACTTC. The chain is built from TRBV6-1 and TRBJ2-7; D call uncertain. V shed 1 base and J shed 2 bases, with 9 bases lying between them. The V gene's germline CDR1 is MNHNS and CDR2 SASEGT. The CDR3 length is 14 residues.